The 25 T cell receptor beta chains below all came from one sample that was sequenced in a study of blood T cell repertoires in COVID-19. The repertoire was sequenced with immunoSEQ multiplex PCR; TCRdb's copy has only in-frame clones and lacks some. Among about 120,000 clones listed, roughly 76% were seen once. The sequenced sample consisted of peripheral blood. These receptors were collected from a human donor in a cohort sampled during active COVID-19.

The chain recombines TRBV19 with TRBJ1-3, with D unclear. CDR1 and CDR2 from the germline V gene are LNHDA and SQIVND (reference sequence). Trimming cost V 5 bases and J 1 base, with 15 bases left between them. CDR3 length equals 16 residues. The CDR3 loop is CASSEVAAGSGNTIYF. CDR3 nucleotides: TGTGCCAGTAGTGAGGTGGCGGCTGGTTCTGGAAACACCATATATTTT.

This chain joins TRBV6-5 and TRBJ2-1; D remains unclear. The V end lost 0 bases, the J end lost 5 bases, and 11 bases lay between the germline ends. CDR3 length equals 15 residues. The germline V gene encodes CDR1 MNHEY and CDR2 SVGAGI. The CDR3 reads CASSYSRYGHNEQFF. The CDR3 DNA reads as TGTGCCAGCAGTTACTCGCGGTACGGCCACAATGAGCAGTTCTTC.

The gene calls are TRBV12-3 or TRBV12-4 and TRBJ2-3; no definite D call. The CDR3 is made up of 10 amino acids. Trimming removed 8 bases at V and 5 bases at J, with 5 bases between. The CDR3 region has the DNA TGTGCCAGCGGCAGAGATACGCAGTATTTT. Amino acid sequence: CASGRDTQYF.

This chain uses TRBV5-4 with TRBJ1-6, with no clear D. Per the germline V gene, CDR1 is SGHNT and CDR2 is YYREEE (reference sequence). V was clipped by 0 bases and J by 6 bases, with 13 bases between them. The CDR3 spans 16 residues. This chain's CDR3 is CASSLGRSGINSPLHF. CDR3 nucleotides: TGTGCCAGCAGCTTGGGAAGATCCGGGATTAATTCACCCCTCCACTTT.

The chain is built from TRBV6-2 or TRBV6-3 and TRBJ2-1; tentatively, D is TRBD2 (6 bases). The germline V gene has CDR1 MNHEY and CDR2 SVGEGT. Trimming shortened V by 4 bases and J by 0 bases, and 10 bases separated the two germline ends. This CDR3 region has 15 residues. Here the CDR3 DNA reads TGTGCCAGCAGTTTAGCGGTTAGCTCCTACAATGAGCAGTTCTTC. This translates into CASSLAVSSYNEQFF.

This chain connects TRBV6-5 to TRBJ1-1, with TRBD1 identical over 11 bases. The CDR3 totals 15 residues. The J segment lost 4 bases and the V segment lost 5 bases, leaving 6 bases of the junction unmatched. Germline loops: CDR1 MNHEY, CDR2 SVGAGI. The CDR3 here is CASSTGGTGGTEAFF. DNA for the CDR3: TGTGCCAGCAGTACGGGGGGGACAGGGGGCACTGAAGCTTTCTTT.

This clone was counted between two and nine times. CDR3 loop: CASSERGREKLFF. The CDR3 nucleotides read TGTGCCAGCAGTGAAAGGGGGCGGGAAAAACTGTTTTTT. The chain combines TRBV2 with TRBJ1-4; TRBD1 agrees at 7 bases. The CDR3 is 13 amino acids. V trimming: 2 bases; J trimming: 8 bases; junction bases outside the gene matches: 2. In germline, CDR1 is SNHLY, CDR2 FYNNEI.

The chain has TRBV7-3 and TRBJ2-7; 10 bases fit TRBD1. Germline V CDR1 and CDR2: SGHTA, FQGTGA. This CDR3 is built from 15 residues. The trim removed 5 bases at V and 8 bases at J, leaving 12 bases unmatched. CDR3 coding DNA: TGTGCCAGCAGCAACGGACAGGGGGATCTTAATAAGCAGTACTTC. Amino acids: CASSNGQGDLNKQYF.

The chain is built from TRBV6-1 and TRBJ1-5; D gene unclear. Germline V gives CDR1 MNHNS, CDR2 SASEGT. The CDR3 is made up of 16 amino acids. Between the trimmed V and J ends, which lost 4 bases and 2 bases, there was a span of 15 bases. The CDR3 bases are TGTGCCAGCAGTGGTACAACCTCTGGAGGCAATCAGCCCCAGCATTTT. Encoded protein: CASSGTTSGGNQPQHF.

The chain couples TRBV7-9 to TRBJ2-7; tentatively, D is TRBD1 (5 bases). Trimming took off 5 bases at V and 4 bases at J, with 12 bases between the two ends. CDR1 is SEHNR and CDR2 is FQNEAQ in the germline V gene (reference sequence). The CDR3 covers 13 residues. CDR3 sequence: CASSQGIGYEQYF. The DNA of the CDR3 is TGTGCCAGCAGCCAGGGAATAGGGTACGAGCAGTACTTC.

J is TRBJ1-2 and V is TRBV27, with D possibly TRBD1 on 6 matching bases. Between the trimmed V and J ends, which lost 0 bases and 4 bases, there was a span of 12 bases. The CDR3 loop spans 15 amino acids. Germline assignment: CDR1 MNHEY and CDR2 SMNVEV (reference sequence). The CDR3 region is CASSLSQGRAYGYTF. In DNA, the CDR3 is TGTGCCAGCAGTTTATCTCAGGGGAGGGCCTATGGCTACACCTTC.

J is TRBJ1-1 and V is TRBV11-2; 8 bases fit TRBD1. The germline V gene encodes CDR1 SGHAT and CDR2 FQNNGV. The J segment lost 3 bases and the V segment lost 5 bases, leaving 8 bases of the junction unmatched. This CDR3 spans 15 amino acids. CDR3 in amino acids: CASSPGQGLYTEAFF. CDR3 in DNA: TGTGCCAGCAGCCCCGGACAGGGCCTATACACTGAAGCTTTCTTT.

The chain recombines TRBV4-3 with TRBJ1-6; 8 bases are shared with TRBD1. Germline CDR1 LGHNA, CDR2 YSLEER. The CDR3 sequence is 15 residues long. V shed 4 bases, J shed 9 bases, and the junction held 8 bases outside the gene matches. This CDR3 is CASSLGQGEGSPLHF. CDR3 in DNA: TGCGCCAGCAGCCTAGGACAGGGCGAGGGTTCACCCCTCCACTTT.

The CDR3 sequence is CASSLNSGGPQETQYF. CDR3 in DNA: TGCGCCAGCAGCCTGAATAGCGGGGGCCCTCAAGAGACCCAGTACTTC. The chain joins TRBV5-1 to TRBJ2-5, with 9 bases identical to TRBD2. From germline, CDR1 is SGHRS and CDR2 YFSETQ. The junction had 9 bases not matched to a gene; V was cut back by 4 bases and J by 2 bases. The CDR3 consists of 16 residues.

The chain recombines TRBV24-1 with TRBJ2-1; D might be TRBD2 (6 bases). The CDR3 contains 14 residues. Germline V gives CDR1 KGHDR, CDR2 SFDVKD. The V gene lost 6 bases and the J gene lost 5 bases, with 13 bases spanning the gap. CDR3 nucleotides: TGTGCCACCAGTCGGGAGATGGGGGACAATGAGCAGTTCTTC. It is translated as CATSREMGDNEQFF.

V usage is TRBV25-1 and J usage is TRBJ1-1; D is possibly TRBD1 (6 bases). Germline assignment: CDR1 MGHDK and CDR2 SYGVNS. V shed 1 base and J shed 2 bases, with 14 bases lying between them. This CDR3 region has 16 residues. The CDR3 spells CASSELKQGINTEAFF. The CDR3 nucleotides are TGTGCCAGCAGTGAATTAAAACAGGGCATAAACACTGAAGCTTTCTTT.

The V gene is TRBV27, the J gene TRBJ1-1; D call uncertain. Germline CDR1 is MNHEY and CDR2 is SMNVEV (reference sequence). This CDR3 region has 13 residues. The germline V and J ends were trimmed by 4 bases and 5 bases, with 11 bases remaining between them. CDR3 coding DNA: TGTGCCAGCAGTTCGCACCTAGAAACTGAAGCTTTCTTT. Its protein is CASSSHLETEAFF.

V is TRBV9 and J is TRBJ2-7, with 8 bases matching TRBD1. Trimming at V came to 2 bases and at J to 1 base, leaving 8 bases not matched to a gene. CDR3 length: 16 residues. The germline CDR1 and CDR2 sequences are SGDLS and YYNGEE. This chain's CDR3 is CASSVTAGQDSYEQYF. CDR3 nucleotides: TGTGCCAGCAGCGTGACCGCGGGACAGGATTCCTACGAGCAGTACTTC.

This chain uses TRBV28 with TRBJ1-5; the match to TRBD1 covers 8 bases. The CDR3 length is 13 residues. J was trimmed by 11 bases and V by 9 bases; bases with no gene match: 12. Looked up from germline, CDR1 is MDHEN and CDR2 is SYDVKM. This chain's CDR3 is CASQGALIWSQHF. The CDR3 nucleotides read TGTGCCAGTCAGGGGGCCCTTATATGGTCCCAGCATTTT.

The chain is built from TRBV6-1 and TRBJ1-4; 9 bases align to TRBD1. J was trimmed by 8 bases and V by 2 bases; bases with no gene match: 3. Looked up from germline, CDR1 is MNHNS and CDR2 is SASEGT. The CDR3 has 14 residues. The CDR3 coding sequence is TGTGCCAGCAGTGAATGGACAGGGGAAGAAAAACTGTTTTTT. It encodes CASSEWTGEEKLFF.

The rearrangement uses TRBV3-1 (or the pseudogene TRBV3-2) and TRBJ1-1; D is perhaps TRBD1 (6 bases). The CDR3 is 15 amino acids. CDR1 is LGHDT and CDR2 is YNNKEL in the germline V gene (reference sequence). Trimming stripped 2 bases from V and 4 bases from J, with 14 bases between. CDR3 coding DNA: TGTGCCAGCAGCCAAAAAACAGGGCGTAGCACTGAAGCTTTCTTT. Its protein product is CASSQKTGRSTEAFF.

This clone was counted a few times. The chain joins TRBV5-4 to TRBJ1-1; 10 positions agree with TRBD1. Germline CDR1 is SGHNT and CDR2 is YYREEE (reference sequence). The V gene end was trimmed by 4 bases and the J gene end by 0 bases; junction bases not matched to a gene: 9. The CDR3 spans 17 residues. CDR3 protein: CASSIGTGDYMNTEAFF. The CDR3 region has the DNA TGTGCCAGCAGCATTGGGACAGGGGACTATATGAACACTGAAGCTTTCTTT.

This clone appeared a few times. The V and J genes are TRBV6-5 and TRBJ2-7, with 8 bases lining up with TRBD1. The CDR3 consists of 15 residues. V lost 5 bases and J lost 2; bases outside the gene matches: 8. Germline V lookup: CDR1 MNHEY, CDR2 SVGAGI. The CDR3 region has the DNA TGTGCCAGCAGTCCACAAATGACAGGGGCCTACGAGCAGTACTTC. Protein: CASSPQMTGAYEQYF.

This clone came up once. The rearrangement links TRBV28 to TRBJ2-3; a possible D gene is TRBD1 (5 bases). This CDR3 region has 15 residues. Trimming removed 5 bases from V and 0 bases from J, with 12 bases in between. Germline V gene sequence: CDR1 MDHEN, CDR2 SYDVKM. CDR3 in amino acids: CASSLDSPSTDTQYF. In nucleotides, the CDR3 is TGTGCCAGCAGTCTCGACAGTCCCAGCACAGATACGCAGTATTTT.

V gene TRBV7-9 combines with J gene TRBJ1-4, with 9 bases lining up with TRBD1. V shed 0 bases, J shed 5 bases, and the junction held 13 bases outside the gene matches. This CDR3 is 19 amino acids long. CDR1 is SEHNR, CDR2 FQNEAQ, per germline (reference sequence). The CDR3: CASSLAGRGQGLSNEKLFF. The CDR3 DNA reads TGTGCCAGCAGCTTAGCAGGTCGGGGACAGGGCCTTTCAAATGAAAAACTGTTTTTT.